This T cell receptor beta chain was sequenced during a study of blood T cell repertoires in COVID-19. Study summary: The United States, Italy and Spain supplied acute and convalescent COVID-19 samples. PBMCs, B-cell-depleted T cells, or T cells were the source of the cDNA or gDNA that made up the material.

Enrolled during active infection, Seattle patients were then followed longitudinally. TCRdb's table, derived via immunoSEQ multiplex PCR, lists solely in-frame clones and lacks some. Among approximately 300,000 clones listed, 90% were seen once. This CDR3 spans 15 amino acids. V lost 4 bases to trimming and J lost 1 base, with 13 bases between them. Looked up from germline, CDR1 is SEHNR and CDR2 is FQNEAQ (reference sequence). Sequenced material: peripheral blood. The chain recombines TRBV7-9 with TRBJ1-1; maybe TRBD1 (6 bases). The sequence derives from a woman in her 30s with COVID-19, enrolled during active disease. The CDR3 sequence is CASSWGLSRNTEAFF. Written as DNA, the CDR3 is TGTGCCAGCAGCTGGGGGCTGAGCAGGAACACTGAAGCTTTCTTT.